This T cell receptor (beta chain) is drawn from a study of T-cell memory formation after mild COVID-19 (dated by TCRdb to the early 2020s). Notes on the research overall: TCR sequence clusters from the two donors were largely donor specific. The cohort was made up of two young adult volunteers, one female and one male, who were previously healthy. T-cell clones expanding and contracting after mild COVID-19 in two donors were tracked by longitudinal TCRalpha and TCRbeta repertoire sequencing. Study-wide findings and limitations: Some responding clones were found in pre-infection memory, which suggests that pre-existing cross-reactive memory T cells took part in the SARS-CoV-2 response. Clones contracting from day 15 to 85 had balanced CD4/CD8 phenotypes, while a second wave expanding from day 15 to 37 was biased towards CD4+. SARS-CoV-2 specificity of the second-wave clones peaking on day 37 was not confirmed. The study included only a couple of mild cases, and larger cohorts that include severe cases with pre-infection samples were judged to be necessary. Contracting CD4+ clones turned up mainly in the CM and EM memory subsets, whereas EMRA was where CD8+ clones were enriched.

Sequenced using an Illumina NovaSeq 6000. TCRalpha and TCRbeta cDNA libraries were built by 5'RACE with constant-segment primers, adding sample barcodes and unique molecular identifiers. RNA was extracted from every sample with Trizol reagent. Library amplification was performed in two PCR steps, and a second sample barcode and Illumina TruSeq adapters were introduced in the second step. Libraries were sequenced on an Illumina NovaSeq with 2 x 150 bp paired-end reads. On the authors' methods: Demultiplexing of reads and collapsing into UMI-guided consensus sequences were performed with migec v1.2.7. Using mixcr v2.1.11, UMI consensuses were aligned to TRA and TRB V and J templates and then assembled into clonotypes. Expanded or contracted clonotypes were those called significant by both edgeR and NoisET, with noise models trained on biological replicates. edgeR calls used a false discovery rate-adjusted p below 0.01 and a log2 fold-change threshold of 1. As an exploratory analysis of dynamics, PCA with hierarchical clustering was applied to max-normalized trajectories of the 1000 most abundant clonotypes. Separately sequenced CD4+ and CD8+ repertoires were used to assign a CD4 or CD8 phenotype to each responding clone. The public reads were run again by TCRdb, first through fastp at Q25 and then through MiXCR, and only productive beta chains were kept. A single entry per CDR3 protein holds the most common genes and DNA from its merged rows. These V and J calls originate from TCRdb's pipeline instead of the authors' own analysis. The sample table lists hundreds of thousands of distinct CDR3 sequences, about 17% of them with a count of one. The ten largest clones represent under 25% of the sample.

Ficoll-Paque density gradient centrifugation was used to isolate PBMCs. Worth noting for this clonotype: Its specific antigen is unknown. Base qualities are missing; no much larger clone stands one base away.

V is reduced by 8 bases and J by 3 bases, leaving a spacing of 19 bases between them. For CDR1 and CDR2, the germline V gene lists MDHEN and SYDVKM. The CDR3 contains 15 residues, cysteine and phenylalanine counted. Here the CDR3 DNA is all that survives: 45 bases in frame from base 1. In this chain, TRBV28 is recombined with TRBJ1-1, with no confident D gene call. This sequence originates from a man aged 18 to 30 who had mild COVID-19 (a few samples of this study predate the infection). The sample titles of this study are shuffled in the database, so cell type and time point are left out; the donor was told from shared clones. The material sequenced was PBMCs or a T cell subset sorted from them (not recorded which). The nucleotide sequence reads as follows: TGTGCCAGCCTTCCAGGTAGTGGCGGGCACACTGAAGCTTTCTTT. Translated, this gives CASLPGSGGHTEAFF.